The rows below give T cell receptor beta chains drawn from one sample of a study of HIV-infected patients and healthy controls. TCRdb fed the 5' RACE reads into MiXCR, producing one record per CDR3 protein. The repertoire holds around 18,000 distinct CDR3 sequences, with over 9% as singletons. Input material: blood. Receptor source: an adult in good health. Each CDR3 is given with its conserved first and last residue. D genes are given only for firm matches. Rows may omit the clone size; those that give it use once, few, many or a size class.

TRBV11-2,NA,many,TRBJ2-6,CASSPRGVAGANVLTF,TGTGCCAGCAGCCCCCGGGGCGTAGCTGGGGCCAACGTCCTGACTTTC
TRBV6-6,TRBD2,many,TRBJ2-1,CASSPSGRVFNEQFF,TGTGCCAGCAGCCCCTCCGGGAGGGTCTTCAATGAGCAGTTCTTC
TRBV25-1,NA,few,TRBJ2-6,CASSGTAGANVLTF,TGTGCCAGCAGTGGCACAGCCGGGGCCAACGTCCTGACTTTC
TRBV6-6,TRBD2,many,TRBJ2-1,CASSFLLAGAGNEQFF,TGTGCCAGCAGTTTCCTACTAGCGGGAGCGGGTAATGAGCAGTTCTTC
TRBV6-2/TRBV6-3,NA,many,TRBJ2-7,CASSYNRNYEQYF,TGTGCCAGCAGTTACAACAGGAACTACGAGCAGTACTTC
TRBV25-1,NA,few,TRBJ2-5,CASSDSGTSSGTQYF,TGTGCCAGCAGTGATTCCGGGACCTCCTCCGGGACCCAGTACTTC
TRBV6-5,TRBD1,NA,TRBJ2-1,CASSSISTGSYNEQFF,TGTGCCAGCAGTTCCATCTCGACAGGGTCCTACAATGAGCAGTTCTTC
TRBV20-1,TRBD2,many,TRBJ2-7,CSAVLGTSGAYEQYF,TGCAGTGCTGTGTTGGGGACTAGCGGCGCCTACGAGCAGTACTTC
TRBV27,TRBD2,many,TRBJ2-7,CASSFSRTRTSGNNYEQYF,TGTGCCAGCAGTTTCTCCCGAACTCGGACTAGCGGGAATAACTACGAGCAGTACTTC
TRBV19,NA,NA,TRBJ2-2,CASSISSANTGELFF,TGTGCCAGTAGTATCAGCAGCGCGAACACCGGGGAGCTGTTTTTT
TRBV27,NA,many,TRBJ2-3,CASSEGTGIVGQYF,TGTGCCAGCAGCGAGGGGACTGGGATTGTGGGGCAGTATTTT
TRBV11-2,NA,many,TRBJ2-5,CASSLLQGRPKTQYF,TGTGCCAGCAGCTTACTACAGGGGAGGCCCAAGACCCAGTACTTC
TRBV2,TRBD2,NA,TRBJ2-3,CASTARAGGVDTQYF,TGTGCCAGCACGGCAAGGGCGGGAGGAGTGGATACGCAGTATTTT
TRBV7-2,TRBD2,few,TRBJ2-1,CASSLAVGLAYNEQFF,TGTGCCAGCAGCTTAGCGGTGGGACTAGCCTACAATGAGCAGTTCTTC
TRBV30,NA,NA,TRBJ2-7,CAWSVSGGIGQYF,TGTGCCTGGAGTGTATCGGGCGGGATAGGGCAGTACTTC
TRBV6-2/TRBV6-3,NA,few,TRBJ2-1,CASSPFTSNSYNEQFF,TGTGCCAGCAGTCCCTTCACTAGTAACTCCTACAATGAGCAGTTCTTC
TRBV5-1,NA,many,TRBJ2-3,CASSLAAGSSTDTQYF,TGCGCCAGCAGCTTGGCCGCAGGGTCGAGCACAGATACGCAGTATTTT
TRBV6-6,NA,many,TRBJ2-4,CASSYSSRSAKNIQYF,TGTGCCAGCAGTTACTCCTCTCGTAGCGCCAAAAACATTCAGTACTTC
TRBV20-1,TRBD2,medium-sized,TRBJ2-3,CSASGRFLDTQYF,TGCAGTGCTAGCGGGAGGTTTTTAGATACGCAGTATTTT
TRBV5-6,TRBD1,few,TRBJ1-1,CASSWAGTGGTEAFF,TGTGCCAGCAGCTGGGCCGGGACAGGGGGGACTGAAGCTTTCTTT
TRBV24-1,NA,few,TRBJ2-1,CATSVGPNNEQFF,TGTGCCACCAGTGTGGGGCCGAATAATGAGCAGTTCTTC
TRBV6-2/TRBV6-3,TRBD1,many,TRBJ1-5,CASSSGQGTQPQHF,TGTGCCAGCAGTTCGGGACAGGGAACGCAGCCCCAGCATTTT
TRBV28,TRBD1,many,TRBJ2-7,CASSRTGTGLEQYF,TGTGCCAGCAGTCGGACCGGGACAGGGCTCGAGCAGTACTTC
TRBV7-2,NA,many,TRBJ2-1,CASNQGYRGYNEQFF,TGTGCCAGCAACCAGGGCTATCGCGGTTACAATGAGCAGTTCTTC
TRBV6-2/TRBV6-3,TRBD2,NA,TRBJ2-3,CASGLAGADTQYF,TGTGCCAGCGGTCTAGCGGGAGCAGATACGCAGTATTTT